A selection of T cell receptor beta chains follows, all from one sample in a study of cytomegalovirus exposure and HLA in healthy donors. Produced via immunoSEQ multiplex PCR; TCRdb's table is partial and in-frame only. The top ten clones hold around 4.8% of a sample with around 110,000 clones, around three quarters of them seen once. Sequencing used PBMCs. The receptors stem from a man under 40 in good health and CMV-seropositive. Both conserved end residues are trimmed from each CDR3. Each record gives: V gene, J gene, CDR3 protein.

TRBV10-2	TRBJ1-1	ASRSQGTSTEAF
TRBV30	TRBJ1-2	AWGLSGQGSGYP
TRBV4-3	TRBJ1-4	ASSGRTGNEKLF
TRBV19	TRBJ2-7	ASSIEGGYEQY
TRBV9	TRBJ2-3	ASSVEGSAPDTQY
TRBV5-6	TRBJ2-5	ASSGGHYQETQY
TRBV9	TRBJ2-3	ASSVKRGGGTDTQY
TRBV5-1	TRBJ2-2	ASSPWRPIGYTGELF
TRBV5-4	TRBJ1-4	ASSSPDRDEKLF
TRBV2	TRBJ1-5	ASSLQGARSNQPQH
TRBV2	TRBJ1-1	ASILRNEGTEAF
TRBV11-2	TRBJ1-1	ASSQDRVNTEAF
TRBV5-1	TRBJ2-3	ASSPDNTDTQY
TRBV5-6	TRBJ1-3	ASSTNVDRVRAGNTIY
TRBV19	TRBJ2-7	ASSDPTGGGFYEQY
TRBV4-1	TRBJ2-7	ASSQVATEYEQY
TRBV6-5	TRBJ1-3	ASSYSGGFSGNTIY
TRBV5-6	TRBJ2-1	ASSLGAGRPFQLF
TRBV30	TRBJ2-3	AWSVQGADTQY
TRBV18	TRBJ2-7	ASSHHRGCQAAYEQY
TRBV30	TRBJ2-3	AWRTGISTDTQY